These T cell receptor beta chains were read from a single sample in a study of response to subunit inactivated influenza vaccine. TCRdb reprocessed the RT-PCR reads via MiXCR and lists one record per CDR3 protein. Of 700,000 to 900,000 distinct CDR3 sequences detected, approximately 22% appear once; the ten largest clones hold roughly a tenth. Sequences were derived from PBMCs from blood, sampled less than 6 days after vaccination. Receptors originate from a man between 45 and 60 years old who received an inactivated influenza vaccine. CDR3s include the opening cysteine and the closing phenylalanine or tryptophan. Size is omitted from some rows. Given values are once, few, many or a class for expanded clones.

clone size: -; J gene: TRBJ1-1; V gene: TRBV19; CDR3 protein: CASSIAMNTEAFF
clone size: -; J gene: TRBJ2-1; V gene: TRBV5-1; CDR3 protein: CASSFEIGGAGDEQFF
clone size: few; J gene: TRBJ2-5; V gene: TRBV29-1; CDR3 protein: CSATSGGEETQYF
clone size: few; J gene: TRBJ2-3; V gene: TRBV18; CDR3 protein: CASSPSTGVDTQYF
clone size: many; J gene: TRBJ1-2; V gene: TRBV5-1; CDR3 protein: CASRGRNYGYTF
clone size: few; J gene: TRBJ2-3; V gene: TRBV10-3; CDR3 protein: CAVRTSGGKDTQYF
clone size: few; J gene: TRBJ1-2; V gene: TRBV5-1; CDR3 protein: CASSSGQAAGDGYTF
clone size: -; J gene: TRBJ2-1; V gene: TRBV20-1; CDR3 protein: CSARVLRGPGNEQFF
clone size: many; J gene: TRBJ2-7; V gene: TRBV20-1; CDR3 protein: CSAITRDTSSYEQYF
clone size: -; J gene: TRBJ1-5; V gene: TRBV4-2; CDR3 protein: CASSHTNQPQHF
clone size: -; J gene: TRBJ1-6; V gene: TRBV3-1; CDR3 protein: CASSQSRGGYLHF
clone size: -; J gene: TRBJ2-3; V gene: TRBV18; CDR3 protein: CASSPPTTSGLGTQYF
clone size: few; J gene: TRBJ2-7; V gene: TRBV29-1; CDR3 protein: CSVEKRTGSREQYF
clone size: few; J gene: TRBJ2-5; V gene: TRBV7-2; CDR3 protein: CASSPEGARTQYF